One sample yielded the 30 T cell receptor beta chains listed below, sequenced in a study of blood T cell repertoires in COVID-19. TCRdb's copy holds only in-frame clones and misses some; the assay was immunoSEQ multiplex PCR. The sample records a few hundred thousand clones, 80% to 85% being singletons. The material sequenced was peripheral blood. The origin of the receptors is a man aged 60 to 75 with acute or convalescent COVID-19.

This clone has only a few counts. This sequence joins TRBV19 and TRBJ1-5; possible D gene TRBD1, 6 bases. This CDR3 contains 19 residues. Deletions cut 6 bases from V and 4 bases from J, with 28 bases between. From germline, CDR1 is LNHDA and CDR2 SQIVND (reference sequence). The CDR3 sequence: CASRKQGKAAQRINQPQHF. CDR3 coding DNA: TGTGCCAGTAGAAAACAGGGTAAGGCGGCCCAAAGAATAAATCAGCCCCAGCATTTT.

The genes are TRBV6-5 and TRBJ2-7; 9 bases agree with TRBD2. J lost 2 bases, V lost 0 bases, and 5 bases had no gene match. CDR3 length: 16 amino acids. In germline, CDR1 is MNHEY, CDR2 SVGAGI. CDR3 sequence reads: CASSYSNGGRAYEQYF. The CDR3, as DNA: TGTGCCAGCAGTTACTCGAATGGCGGGAGGGCCTACGAGCAGTACTTC.

The V and J genes are TRBV29-1 and TRBJ2-1; D possibly corresponds to TRBD2 (5 bases). Germline CDR1 SQVTM, CDR2 ANQGSEA. Trimming left V 6 bases short and J 0 bases short, with 21 bases between. The CDR3 has 17 amino acids. DNA for the CDR3: TGCAGCGTCCCGAAGGCCAATCGGAGGAACTCCTACAATGAGCAGTTCTTC. As protein: CSVPKANRRNSYNEQFF.

V gene TRBV6-1 combines with J gene TRBJ1-2, with D possibly TRBD1 on 5 matching bases. In germline, CDR1 is MNHNS, CDR2 SASEGT. The CDR3 is 15 residues long. Deletions cut 2 bases from V and 5 bases from J, with 15 bases between. The CDR3 DNA follows: TGTGCCAGCAGTGAATTTCCAGGGCGCGATTATGGCTACACCTTC. Amino acid sequence: CASSEFPGRDYGYTF.

In this sample, this clone turned up once. CDR3 loop: CASSLSRNTEAFF. CDR3 coding DNA: TGTGCCAGCAGTTTATCTAGGAACACTGAAGCTTTCTTT. V usage is TRBV12-3 or TRBV12-4 and J usage is TRBJ1-1; D gene unclear. This CDR3 has 13 residues. Trimming removed 2 bases from V and 1 base from J, with 5 bases in between.

The chain couples TRBV6-6 to TRBJ2-1; D ambiguous. The CDR3 sequence is 14 residues long. The V gene's germline CDR1 is MNHNY and CDR2 SVGAGI (reference sequence). Trimming left V 7 bases short and J 0 bases short, with 10 bases between. The CDR3 DNA reads TGTGCCAGCAAGTTAGCAAGCTCCTACAATGAGCAGTTCTTC. Translating it yields CASKLASSYNEQFF.

The rearrangement uses TRBV15 and TRBJ1-2, with D perhaps matching TRBD1 (5 bases). Germline CDR1 LNHNV, CDR2 YYDKDF (reference sequence). With 4 bases removed from V and 0 bases from J, the gap between germline ends came to 12 bases. The CDR3 is 15 residues long. CDR3 residues: CATSKDIQANYGYTF. CDR3 nucleotides: TGTGCCACCAGCAAGGACATTCAAGCTAACTATGGCTACACCTTC.

This chain links TRBV3-1 (or the pseudogene TRBV3-2) with TRBJ2-3; D unresolved. Germline CDR1 and CDR2: LGHDT and YNNKEL (reference sequence). The CDR3 totals 15 residues. The V end lost 3 bases, the J end lost 1 base, and 11 bases lay between the germline ends. The CDR3 sequence: CASSQNTLGTDTQYF. The CDR3 nucleotides read TGTGCCAGCAGCCAGAACACCCTAGGCACAGATACGCAGTATTTT.

The chain couples TRBV6-5 to TRBJ1-3, with 7 bases fitting TRBD1. CDR1 and CDR2 (germline): MNHEY, SVGAGI. The CDR3 extends over 15 amino acids. J lost 9 bases, V lost 5 bases, and 13 bases had no gene match. This CDR3 reads CASSLQGPLRSTIYF. CDR3 nucleotide sequence: TGTGCCAGCAGTCTACAGGGGCCCCTAAGGAGCACCATATATTTT.

This clone was seen just once. The chain couples TRBV5-4 to TRBJ1-5; possible D gene TRBD1, 5 bases. The germline V gene encodes CDR1 SGHNT and CDR2 YYREEE (reference sequence). The CDR3 covers 15 residues. V lost 3 bases, J lost 0 bases, and 10 bases lay in between. CDR3 amino acids: CASSYNRTSNQPQHF. CDR3 coding DNA: TGTGCCAGCAGCTATAACAGGACTAGCAATCAGCCCCAGCATTTT.

The chain links TRBV10-3 to TRBJ2-3; 8 bases map to TRBD2. Per the germline V gene, CDR1 is ENHRY and CDR2 is SYGVKD. The CDR3 runs 17 residues. With 8 bases clipped from V and 0 bases from J, the junction kept 13 bases outside the gene matches. CDR3 nucleotide sequence: TGTGCCATCCGACCGGGACTAGGACAATCTAGCACAGATACGCAGTATTTT. Amino acid sequence: CAIRPGLGQSSTDTQYF.

The chain couples TRBV28 to TRBJ1-1; no clear D gene. Looked up from germline, CDR1 is MDHEN and CDR2 is SYDVKM. This CDR3 contains 12 residues. Trimming took off 2 bases at V and 7 bases at J, with 8 bases between the two ends. Written as DNA, the CDR3 is TGTGCCAGCAGTTTAGCGAGCCTTGAAGCTTTCTTT. This codes for CASSLASLEAFF.

V is TRBV7-2 and J is TRBJ2-7, with a tentative D call TRBD2 (5 bases). Germline CDR1 is SGHTA and CDR2 is FQGNSA. V was shortened by 0 bases and J by 2 bases, with 20 bases between the two germline ends. CDR3 length: 18 amino acids. DNA for the CDR3: TGTGCCAGCAGCTTAGCGTTCCGGTCCCTGCGGGTGCCCTACGAGCAGTACTTC. This encodes CASSLAFRSLRVPYEQYF.

This sequence joins TRBV10-3 and TRBJ2-3, with 7 bases that match TRBD2. This CDR3 is built from 15 residues. The V and J ends lost 8 bases and 0 bases, in that order; junction bases with no gene match: 8. CDR1 is ENHRY, CDR2 SYGVKD, per germline. The CDR3 region is CAIGGTGGSTDTQYF. The CDR3 DNA is TGTGCCATCGGGGGTACGGGAGGTAGCACAGATACGCAGTATTTT.

This chain joins TRBV5-6 and TRBJ1-2; no clear D. The CDR3 contains 15 residues. The V end was cut by 1 base, the J end by 10 bases, with 20 bases between. Germline V gene sequence: CDR1 SGHDT, CDR2 YYEEEE. The CDR3 nucleotides are TGTGCCAGCAGCTTGATCGGACTCAAAGAAGCCTTCTACACCTTC. Translated: CASSLIGLKEAFYTF.

The genes are TRBV4-2 and TRBJ2-2, with 10 bases matching TRBD2. V dropped 4 bases and J dropped 4; count of bases not matched to a gene: 3. This CDR3 is 15 amino acids long. The germline CDR1 and CDR2 sequences are LGHNA and YNFKEQ. This CDR3 is CASSLVAGGTGELFF. The CDR3 DNA follows: TGTGCCAGCAGCCTCGTAGCGGGGGGCACCGGGGAGCTGTTTTTT.

The rearrangement links TRBV6-5 to TRBJ2-5, with 7 bases aligning to TRBD1. After removal of 2 bases from V and 6 bases from J, the junction contained 6 bases not matched to a gene. Germline V gene lookup returns CDR1 MNHEY and CDR2 SVGAGI. The CDR3 is made up of 14 amino acids. CDR3 nucleotide sequence: TGTGCCAGCAGTTACGAGGGACAGCGGCAGACCCAGTACTTC. This translates into CASSYEGQRQTQYF.

The chain recombines TRBV7-9 with TRBJ2-1; D gene unclear. The CDR3 covers 14 residues. Germline V gene lookup returns CDR1 SEHNR and CDR2 FQNEAQ (reference sequence). V lost 3 bases, J lost 4 bases, and 10 bases lay in between. CDR3 in amino acids: CASSFLVSYNEQFF. Here the CDR3 DNA reads TGTGCCAGCAGCTTTCTAGTCTCTTACAATGAGCAGTTCTTC.

The rearrangement joins TRBV4-3 to TRBJ1-2; TRBD1 matches at 7 bases. This CDR3 has 16 amino acids. Trimming took 0 bases from V and 4 from J; bases not matched to a gene: 8. Germline-derived CDR1 and CDR2 are LGHNA and YSLEER. The CDR3 is CASSQDRGQGGYGYTF. The CDR3 DNA follows: TGCGCCAGCAGCCAAGATCGGGGGCAGGGGGGCTATGGCTACACCTTC.

This clone was counted a few times. The rearrangement uses TRBV10-3 and TRBJ1-2; the D is unclear. There are 13 residues in the CDR3. The germline V and J ends were trimmed by 7 bases and 4 bases, with 13 bases remaining between them. CDR1 and CDR2 (germline): ENHRY, SYGVKD. The CDR3 loop reads CAITGGRGYGYTF. CDR3 nucleotide sequence: TGTGCCATCACTGGAGGTCGGGGCTATGGCTACACCTTC.

The table lists this clone with a few counts. The gene calls are TRBV5-1 and TRBJ2-2; TRBD1 might be the D (6 bases). This CDR3 contains 17 residues. Germline V lookup: CDR1 SGHRS, CDR2 YFSETQ. The germline V and J ends were trimmed by 4 bases and 4 bases, with 20 bases remaining between them. Here the CDR3 reads CASSPFTWTESTGELFF. The CDR3 coding sequence is TGCGCCAGCAGCCCCTTTACTTGGACAGAATCCACCGGGGAGCTGTTTTTT.

The chain carries TRBV6-5 and TRBJ1-4; D not resolved. The CDR3 totals 14 residues. CDR1 and CDR2 from the germline V gene are MNHEY and SVGAGI. V was clipped by 6 bases and J by 5 bases, with 13 bases between them. CDR3 amino acids: CASSLGRRNEKLFF. CDR3 coding DNA: TGTGCCAGCAGCCTGGGGAGGAGGAATGAAAAACTGTTTTTT.

In its sample, this clone was seen a few times. The chain uses TRBV18 and TRBJ2-1; 14 bases align to TRBD2. The ends lost 6 bases at V and 9 bases at J; junction bases unmatched: 10. The CDR3 runs to 16 residues. Germline V gives CDR1 KGHSH, CDR2 LQKENI. This chain's CDR3 is CASSPPRLAGGGEQFF. The CDR3 nucleotides read TGTGCCAGCTCGCCTCCCCGACTAGCGGGGGGGGGTGAGCAGTTCTTC.

The rearrangement uses TRBV7-9 and TRBJ2-7; 8 bases match TRBD2. This CDR3 contains 16 residues. Looked up from germline, CDR1 is SEHNR and CDR2 is FQNEAQ (reference sequence). V trimming: 1 base; J trimming: 0 bases; junction bases outside the gene matches: 5. The CDR3 DNA follows: TGTGCCAGCAGCTTAGGTGGCGGGAGGTTCTCCTACGAGCAGTACTTC. It specifies CASSLGGGRFSYEQYF.

CDR3 sequence: CASSTLAGTGPAGELFF. CDR3 DNA: TGCGCCAGCAGCACCCTAGCGGGGACCGGGCCAGCCGGGGAGCTGTTTTTT. The rearrangement joins TRBV5-1 to TRBJ2-2; 9 bases map to TRBD2. J lost 6 bases, V lost 4 bases, and 13 bases had no gene match. CDR1 and CDR2 (germline): SGHRS, YFSETQ. The CDR3 runs to 17 residues.

The V gene is TRBV2, the J gene TRBJ2-7; D is ambiguous. The V and J ends lost 5 bases and 0 bases respectively, with 5 bases between them. This CDR3 contains 12 residues. In germline, CDR1 is SNHLY, CDR2 FYNNEI. In nucleotides, the CDR3 is TGTGCCAGCAGTTTGTACTCCTACGAGCAGTACTTC. Protein: CASSLYSYEQYF.

V is TRBV18 and J is TRBJ2-5; no reliable D call. This CDR3 region has 12 residues. CDR1 and CDR2 from the germline V gene are KGHSH and LQKENI. The germline V and J ends were trimmed by 6 bases and 4 bases, with 9 bases remaining between them. The CDR3 DNA follows: TGTGCCAGCTCGGAGAGGAGAGAGACCCAGTACTTC. Translating gives CASSERRETQYF. Variable domain in full (rest from reference TRBV18 and TRBJ2-5): NAGVMQNPRHLVRRRGQEARLRCSPMKGHSHVYWYRQLPEEGLKFMVYLQKENIIDESGMPKERFSAEFPKEGPSILRIQQVVRGDSAAYFCASSERRETQYFGPGTRLLVL.

The chain carries TRBV20-1 and TRBJ2-2; D is uncertain. Trimming removed 6 bases from V and 6 bases from J, with 8 bases in between. Per the germline V gene, CDR1 is DFQATT and CDR2 is SNEGSKA (reference sequence). The CDR3 has 11 residues. The DNA for the CDR3 is TGCAGTGCCAGGTCAGCCGGGGAGCTGTTTTTT. Translation: CSARSAGELFF.

In its sample, this clone was seen once. In the same sample, other DNA sequences code for this CDR3. The chain links TRBV7-9 to TRBJ2-1; D gene ambiguous. The CDR3 spans 12 residues. The V gene's germline CDR1 is SEHNR and CDR2 FQNEAQ (reference sequence). The V end lost 2 bases, the J end lost 8 bases, and 7 bases lay between the germline ends. CDR3 sequence (DNA): TGTGCCAGCAGCTTACGGTCCGATGAGCAGTTCTTC. This codes for CASSLRSDEQFF.

This chain connects TRBV9 to TRBJ2-1; perhaps TRBD1 as D (6 bases). This CDR3 comprises 16 residues. CDR1 and CDR2 (germline): SGDLS, YYNGEE. Trimming removed 0 bases at V and 3 bases at J, with 13 bases between. The CDR3 loop reads CASSVGAAGDYNEQFF. As DNA, the CDR3 is TGTGCCAGCAGCGTAGGTGCGGCAGGGGACTACAATGAGCAGTTCTTC.